The subject of this entry is one T cell receptor beta chain. What it recognizes is unknown. Using CD45RO/CCR7/CD25/CD127/CD95/CD27, CD4+ naive, central memory, regulatory and stem cell-like memory cells were sorted. V gave up 1 base and J gave up 5 bases; unmatched junction bases: 8. The CDR3 has 15 residues. CDR1 is SGHTA, CDR2 FQGNSA, per germline. The authors reverse transcribed all of the isolated RNA, so sequencing captured expressed TCRB transcripts. Sequencing was performed with immunoSEQ multiplex PCR; in TCRdb, only in-frame clones are kept and a portion is missing. The sample consists of 35,000 to 50,000 clones, roughly 50% of them appearing once. This record belongs to a study of beta chain features in type 1 diabetes. Findings and caveats of the study: Within patients, naive, central memory and Treg TCRB repertoires seemed more similar than within healthy donors. In all four CD4+ subsets, TCRB CDR3 length was significantly, moderately reduced in type 1 diabetes.

The TCR was taken from a woman younger than 45 in good health. This chain connects TRBV7-2 to TRBJ2-7, with 7 bases fitting TRBD1. Sequenced material: stem cell memory CD4+ T cells from blood. In nucleotides, the CDR3 is TGTGCCAGCAGCTTAGAGGCAGGGGGTTCCCACGAGCAGTACTTC. Residues: CASSLEAGGSHEQYF.